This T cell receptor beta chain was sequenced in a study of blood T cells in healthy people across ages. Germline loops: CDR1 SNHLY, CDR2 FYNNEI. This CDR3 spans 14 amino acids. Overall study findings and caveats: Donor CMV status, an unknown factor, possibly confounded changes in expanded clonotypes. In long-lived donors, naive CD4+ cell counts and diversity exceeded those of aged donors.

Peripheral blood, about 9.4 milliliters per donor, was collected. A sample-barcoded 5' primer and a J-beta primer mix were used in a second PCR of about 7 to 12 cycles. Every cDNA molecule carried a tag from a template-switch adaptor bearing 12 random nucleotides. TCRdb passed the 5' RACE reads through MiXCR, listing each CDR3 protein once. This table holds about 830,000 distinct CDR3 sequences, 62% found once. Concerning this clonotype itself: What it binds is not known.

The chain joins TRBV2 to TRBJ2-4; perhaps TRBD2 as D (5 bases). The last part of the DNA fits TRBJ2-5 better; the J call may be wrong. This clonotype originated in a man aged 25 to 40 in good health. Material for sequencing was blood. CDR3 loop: CASSESVSAETQYF. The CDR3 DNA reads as TGTGCCAGCAGTGAATCTGTTAGCGCAGAGACCCAGTACTTC.